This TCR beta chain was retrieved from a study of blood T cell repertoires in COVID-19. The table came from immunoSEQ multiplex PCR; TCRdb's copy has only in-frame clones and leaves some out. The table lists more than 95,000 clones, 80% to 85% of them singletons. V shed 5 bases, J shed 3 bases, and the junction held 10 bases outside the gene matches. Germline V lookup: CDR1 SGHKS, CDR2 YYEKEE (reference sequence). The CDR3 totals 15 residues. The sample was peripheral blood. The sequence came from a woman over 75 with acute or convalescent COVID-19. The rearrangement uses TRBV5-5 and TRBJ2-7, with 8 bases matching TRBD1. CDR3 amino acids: CASRPTGVAGYEQYV. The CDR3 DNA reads TGTGCCAGCAGGCCGACAGGGGTCGCAGGCTACGAGCAGTACGTC.